This T cell receptor beta chain stems from a study of cytomegalovirus exposure and HLA in healthy donors. Study results and caveats: Researchers catalogued approximately 170 TCR beta chains as cytomegalovirus-associated.

The CDR3 is made up of 14 amino acids. The germline V gene has CDR1 SGHVS and CDR2 FQNEAQ. With 5 bases clipped from V and 5 bases from J, the junction kept 3 bases outside the gene matches. This PCR relied on a set of 60 Vbeta primers and 13 Jbeta primers. Only in-frame clones appear in the TCRdb table, and some are missing; sequencing was by immunoSEQ multiplex PCR. This sample has approximately 77,000 clones, with roughly 76% found just once. Turning to this clone: Antigen specificity is unknown.

The chain couples TRBV7-8 to TRBJ1-4; 9 nucleotides line up with TRBD1. The TCR was taken from a male donor in good health and CMV-seropositive. The sequencing sample was made of PBMCs. For the CDR3, the DNA is TGTGCCAGCAGCGTCGGACAGGGGAATGAAAAACTGTTTTTT. Translation gives CASSVGQGNEKLFF.